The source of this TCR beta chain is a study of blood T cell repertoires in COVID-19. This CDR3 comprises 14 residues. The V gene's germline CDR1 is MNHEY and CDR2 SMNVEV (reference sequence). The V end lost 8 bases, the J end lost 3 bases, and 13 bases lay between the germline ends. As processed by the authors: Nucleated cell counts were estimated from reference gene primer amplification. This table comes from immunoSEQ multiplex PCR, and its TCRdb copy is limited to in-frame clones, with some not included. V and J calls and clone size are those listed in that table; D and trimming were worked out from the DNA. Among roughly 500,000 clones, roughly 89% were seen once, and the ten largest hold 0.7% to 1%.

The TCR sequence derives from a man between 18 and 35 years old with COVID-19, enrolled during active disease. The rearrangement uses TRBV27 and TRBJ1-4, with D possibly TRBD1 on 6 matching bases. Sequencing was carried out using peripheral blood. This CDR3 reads CASGGGRANEKLFF. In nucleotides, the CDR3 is TGTGCCAGCGGGGGGGGGCGTGCTAATGAAAAACTGTTTTTT.